This TCR beta chain was obtained from a study of PD-1 blockade in classical Hodgkin lymphoma. About this clone itself: Its cognate antigen is unknown.

Produced via immunoSEQ multiplex PCR; TCRdb's table is partial and in-frame only. This sample has about 50,000 clones, with around 76% found just once. Time point reported: cycle 4 day 1 (C4D1), after 6 weeks of nivolumab. Relapse after autologous stem cell transplantation occurred in every patient, and brentuximab vedotin exposure varied. Overall study findings and caveats: With CD4+ cells, TCR diversity rose significantly by C4D1, but not with CD8+ cells. Partial responders and progressors had significantly lower baseline TCR diversity. Sources of repertoire differences remain undefined, possibly disease activity or prior therapy.

This CDR3 has 14 residues. Trimming shortened V by 0 bases and J by 9 bases, and 12 bases separated the two germline ends. CDR1 is LGHNA, CDR2 YNFKEQ, per germline. The rearrangement uses TRBV4-2 and TRBJ2-1; no reliable D call. Sequencing was performed on peripheral blood mononuclear cells (PBMCs), taken before the fourth cycle of nivolumab. This clonotype originated in a human donor with classical Hodgkin lymphoma. The CDR3: CASSQELDFSEQFF. The CDR3 DNA reads TGTGCCAGCAGCCAAGAGTTAGACTTCAGTGAGCAGTTCTTC.